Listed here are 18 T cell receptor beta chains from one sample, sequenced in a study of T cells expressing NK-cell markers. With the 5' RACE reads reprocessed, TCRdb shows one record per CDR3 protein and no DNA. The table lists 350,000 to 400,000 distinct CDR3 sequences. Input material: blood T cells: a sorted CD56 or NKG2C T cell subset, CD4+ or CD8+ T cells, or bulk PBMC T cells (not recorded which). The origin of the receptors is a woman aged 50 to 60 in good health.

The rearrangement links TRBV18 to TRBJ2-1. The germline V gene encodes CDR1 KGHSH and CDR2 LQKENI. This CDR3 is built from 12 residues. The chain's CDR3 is CASSPVRSEQFF.

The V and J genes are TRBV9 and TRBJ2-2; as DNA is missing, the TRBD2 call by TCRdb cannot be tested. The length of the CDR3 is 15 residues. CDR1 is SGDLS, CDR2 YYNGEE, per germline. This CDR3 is CASSVGLANTGELFF.

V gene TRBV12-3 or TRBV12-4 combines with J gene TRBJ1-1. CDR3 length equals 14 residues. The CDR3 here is CASSPTPQNTEAFF.

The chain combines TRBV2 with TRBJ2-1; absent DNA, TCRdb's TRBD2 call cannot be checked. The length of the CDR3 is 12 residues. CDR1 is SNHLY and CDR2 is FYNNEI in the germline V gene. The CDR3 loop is CASTRAGPEQFF.

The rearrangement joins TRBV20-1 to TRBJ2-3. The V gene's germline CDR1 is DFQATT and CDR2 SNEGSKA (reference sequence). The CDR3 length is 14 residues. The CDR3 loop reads CSAREGSVADTQYF.

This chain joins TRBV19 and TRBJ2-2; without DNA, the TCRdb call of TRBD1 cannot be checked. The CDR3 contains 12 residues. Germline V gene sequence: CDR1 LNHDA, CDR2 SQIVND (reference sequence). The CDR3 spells CASIRGTGELFF.

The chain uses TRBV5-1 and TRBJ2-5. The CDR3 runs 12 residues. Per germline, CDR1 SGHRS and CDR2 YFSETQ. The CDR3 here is CASSTTRETQYF.

The chain's CDR3 is CASTPRQGLGYTF. This chain links TRBV12-3 or TRBV12-4 with TRBJ1-2; the D gene TCRdb calls, TRBD1, cannot be checked with no DNA. The CDR3 extends over 13 amino acids.

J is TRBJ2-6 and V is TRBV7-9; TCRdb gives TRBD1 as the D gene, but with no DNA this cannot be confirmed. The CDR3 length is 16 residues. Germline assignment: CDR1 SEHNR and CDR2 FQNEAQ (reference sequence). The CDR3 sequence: CASSDGQGAGANVLTF.

CDR3: CASSPTGLQQYF. The chain employs TRBV7-2 and TRBJ2-7; TCRdb designates TRBD1, a call that cannot be tested without DNA. Germline CDR1 SGHTA, CDR2 FQGNSA. The CDR3 covers 12 residues.

The CDR3 spells CASSNDDEQFF. V gene TRBV5-6 combines with J gene TRBJ2-1. The CDR3 is made up of 11 amino acids. Germline V gene sequence: CDR1 SGHDT, CDR2 YYEEEE.

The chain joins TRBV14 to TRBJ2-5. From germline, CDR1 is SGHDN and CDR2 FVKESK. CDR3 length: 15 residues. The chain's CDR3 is CASSPSLTFQETQYF.

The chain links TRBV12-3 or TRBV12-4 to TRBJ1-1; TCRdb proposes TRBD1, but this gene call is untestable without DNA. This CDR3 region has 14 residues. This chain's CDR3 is CASSRRPGDTEAFF.

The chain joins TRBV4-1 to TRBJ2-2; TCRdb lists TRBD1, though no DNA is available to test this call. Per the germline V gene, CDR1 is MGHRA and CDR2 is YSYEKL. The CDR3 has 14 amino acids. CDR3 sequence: CASSPTGDTGELFF.

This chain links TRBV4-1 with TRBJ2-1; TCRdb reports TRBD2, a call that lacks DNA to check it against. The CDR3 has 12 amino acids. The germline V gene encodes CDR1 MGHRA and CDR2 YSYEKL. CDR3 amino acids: CASSQLSGRRFF.

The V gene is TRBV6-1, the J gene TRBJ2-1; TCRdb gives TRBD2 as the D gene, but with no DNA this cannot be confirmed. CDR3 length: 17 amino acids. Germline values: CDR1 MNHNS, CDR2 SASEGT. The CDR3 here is CASSDQGTSGSRNEQFF.

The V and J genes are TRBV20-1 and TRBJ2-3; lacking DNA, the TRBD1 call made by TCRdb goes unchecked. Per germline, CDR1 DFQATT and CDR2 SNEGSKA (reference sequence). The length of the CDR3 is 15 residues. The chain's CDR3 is CSARDIRGVTDTQYF.

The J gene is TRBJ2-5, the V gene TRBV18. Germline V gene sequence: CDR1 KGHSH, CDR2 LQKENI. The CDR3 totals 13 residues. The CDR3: CASSPKPRETQYF.